This entry lists 21 T cell receptor beta chains sequenced from one sample in a study of T-cell memory formation after mild COVID-19. TCRdb independently ran MiXCR on the 5' RACE reads; one entry per CDR3 protein. The table lists about 440,000 distinct CDR3 sequences, 15% to 25% of them singletons. Material: PBMCs or a T cell subset sorted from them (not recorded which). The receptor set was obtained from an adult woman who had mild COVID-19 (a few samples of this study predate the infection). Cell type and time point are not known.

This chain connects TRBV18 to TRBJ2-2; D gene unclear. CDR3 length: 15 residues. The germline CDR1 and CDR2 sequences are KGHSH and LQKENI. V gave up 3 bases and J gave up 0 bases, with 8 bases separating them. The CDR3 spells CASSPDRTNTGELFF. CDR3 DNA sequence: TGTGCCAGCTCACCCGACCGGACGAACACCGGGGAGCTGTTTTTT.

The rearrangement uses TRBV4-1 and TRBJ2-7, with TRBD1 as a possible D gene (6 bases). The germline V and J ends were trimmed by 0 bases and 2 bases, with 11 bases remaining between them. The CDR3 runs to 15 residues. Looked up from germline, CDR1 is MGHRA and CDR2 is YSYEKL. In DNA, the CDR3 is TGCGCCAGCAGCCAAGAGGGTGCAGGGGCCTACGAGCAGTACTTC. Its translation: CASSQEGAGAYEQYF.

A few counts support this clonotype. The rearrangement links TRBV7-2 to TRBJ2-2; D is possibly TRBD1 (7 bases). CDR1 and CDR2 from the germline V gene are SGHTA and FQGNSA. The germline V and J ends were trimmed by 5 bases and 10 bases, with 26 bases remaining between them. The CDR3 sequence is 17 residues long. CDR3 region: CASSPKRGRAGWVELFF. CDR3 in DNA: TGTGCCAGCAGCCCGAAGAGGGGGCGAGCGGGCTGGGTGGAGCTGTTTTTT.

The gene calls are TRBV12-3 or TRBV12-4 and TRBJ1-2, with D perhaps matching TRBD1 (6 bases). Trimming took 3 bases from V and 1 from J, leaving 12 bases between them. This CDR3 spans 15 amino acids. For the CDR3, the DNA is TGTGCCAGCAGTTTGGTCGGAGGGGGTAACTATGGCTACACCTTC. Its translation: CASSLVGGGNYGYTF.

In its sample, this clonotype was seen a few times. The chain couples TRBV9 to TRBJ2-4, with 9 bases fitting TRBD2. J was trimmed by 6 bases and V by 3 bases; bases with no gene match: 1. The CDR3 sequence is 13 residues long. Germline V gives CDR1 SGDLS, CDR2 YYNGEE. The CDR3 loop reads CASSGSGRNIQYF. The CDR3 bases are TGTGCCAGCAGCGGTAGCGGGAGAAACATTCAGTACTTC.

The chain employs TRBV5-4 and TRBJ1-1; 9 bases match TRBD1. Germline values: CDR1 SGHNT, CDR2 YYREEE (reference sequence). The CDR3 runs to 11 residues. V shed 4 bases and J 9 bases; nucleotides not matched to a gene: 1. Here the CDR3 DNA reads TGTGCCAGCAGCGGACAGGGGAAAGCTTTCTTT. Its translation is CASSGQGKAFF. The full variable domain, rest sourced from reference TRBV5-4 and TRBJ1-1, is ETGVTQSPTHLIKTRGQQVTLRCSSQSGHNTVSWYQQALGQGPQFIFQYYREEENGRGNFPPRFSGLQFPNYSSELNVNALELDDSALYLCASSGQGKAFFGQGTRLTVV.

This clonotype was counted many times. V is TRBV7-2 and J is TRBJ2-3, with unresolved D. There are 12 residues in the CDR3. Germline CDR1 reads SGHTA; CDR2 reads FQGNSA. The V end was cut by 3 bases, the J end by 8 bases, with 9 bases between. The CDR3 spells CASSFHPGTQYF. The DNA for the CDR3 is TGTGCCAGCAGCTTTCACCCGGGTACGCAGTATTTT.

This clonotype occurred a few times. V usage is TRBV7-3 and J usage is TRBJ2-1; TRBD2 matches at 9 bases. The V gene's germline CDR1 is SGHTA and CDR2 FQGTGA. V shed 3 bases, J shed 6 bases, and the junction held 9 bases outside the gene matches. The length of the CDR3 is 16 residues. This chain's CDR3 is CASSFLGAGGGNEQFF. CDR3 sequence (DNA): TGTGCCAGCAGCTTTCTTGGAGCGGGAGGCGGCAATGAGCAGTTCTTC.

The table lists this clonotype with many counts. The chain carries TRBV5-1 and TRBJ2-3, with D possibly being TRBD1 (5 bases). The CDR3 length is 15 residues. Germline loops: CDR1 SGHRS, CDR2 YFSETQ. V was cut by 4 bases and J by 2 bases, with 14 bases left in between. CDR3 bases: TGCGCCAGCAGCCTAGGGGTAGCCTTCACAGATACGCAGTATTTT. This sequence encodes CASSLGVAFTDTQYF.

This clonotype came up a few times. This chain connects TRBV7-6 to TRBJ2-5; D is unclear. This CDR3 contains 11 residues. V dropped 0 bases and J dropped 6 bases, with 2 bases sitting between them. From germline, CDR1 is SGHVS and CDR2 FNYEAQ. In DNA form, the CDR3 reads TGTGCCAGCAGCTTAGCCCAGACCCAGTACTTC. Amino acids: CASSLAQTQYF.

This clonotype was seen only a few times. The V and J genes are TRBV6-5 and TRBJ2-1; the match to TRBD2 covers 10 bases. The trim removed 6 bases at V and 3 bases at J, leaving 5 bases unmatched. Germline V gene lookup returns CDR1 MNHEY and CDR2 SVGAGI. This CDR3 comprises 15 residues. The CDR3 is CASRPIAGGYNEQFF. In DNA, the CDR3 is TGTGCCAGCAGGCCGATAGCGGGGGGCTACAATGAGCAGTTCTTC.

The gene calls are TRBV5-1 and TRBJ1-2; tentative D call: TRBD1 (5 bases). The CDR3 is made up of 13 amino acids. The ends were cut back, 5 bases at V and 3 bases at J, with 11 bases in the middle. In germline, CDR1 is SGHRS, CDR2 YFSETQ. The CDR3 DNA sequence: TGCGCCAGCAGAGTCGGAGGGGACTATGGCTACACCTTC. Translating it yields CASRVGGDYGYTF. Full variable domain (remainder filled in from reference TRBV5-1 and TRBJ1-2): KAGVTQTPRYLIKTRGQQVTLSCSPISGHRSVSWYQQTPGQGLQFLFEYFSETQRNKGNFPGRFSGRQFSNSRSEMNVSTLELGDSALYLCASRVGGDYGYTFGSGTRLTVV.

Only a few counts were recorded for this clonotype. This rearrangement joins TRBV12-3 or TRBV12-4 to TRBJ2-1; no reliable D call. Trimming removed 6 bases from V and 8 bases from J, with 17 bases in between. The CDR3 consists of 14 residues. The CDR3 spells CASRAPGAVDEQFF. The CDR3 DNA sequence: TGTGCCAGCAGAGCTCCCGGAGCAGTCGATGAGCAGTTCTTC.

This chain uses TRBV3-1 with TRBJ1-2, with a tentative D call TRBD1 (5 bases). V lost 6 bases, J lost 4 bases, and 12 bases lay in between. The CDR3 length is 13 residues. CDR1 LGHDT and CDR2 YNNKEL come from the germline V gene (reference sequence). The CDR3 here is CASSTGPSYGYTF. CDR3 nucleotide sequence: TGTGCCAGCAGTACAGGTCCAAGCTATGGCTACACCTTC.

The chain links TRBV6-5 to TRBJ1-1, with D possibly matching TRBD1 (6 bases). The CDR3 extends over 15 amino acids. The germline CDR1 and CDR2 sequences are MNHEY and SVGAGI. V gave up 6 bases and J gave up 2 bases, with 16 bases separating them. The CDR3 protein is CASRRTRGPNTEAFF. CDR3 bases: TGTGCCAGCAGACGAACCAGGGGCCCTAACACTGAAGCTTTCTTT.

The genes are TRBV20-1 and TRBJ2-3, with D uncertain. The CDR3 extends over 11 amino acids. Trimming stripped 4 bases from V and 6 bases from J, with 8 bases between. Germline V gene lookup returns CDR1 DFQATT and CDR2 SNEGSKA (reference sequence). Written as DNA, the CDR3 is TGCAGTGCTAAGGCTCGGGATACGCAGTATTTT. Translating it yields CSAKARDTQYF.

The chain uses TRBV6-2 or TRBV6-3 and TRBJ2-1, with D hard to call. CDR1 and CDR2 from the germline V gene are MNHEY and SVGEGT. The CDR3 sequence is 13 residues long. Between the trimmed V and J ends, which lost 4 bases and 8 bases, there was a span of 12 bases. Here the CDR3 reads CASSLREHDEQFF. CDR3 sequence (DNA): TGTGCCAGCAGTTTGAGAGAGCACGATGAGCAGTTCTTC.

The rearrangement uses TRBV28 and TRBJ2-1; 10 nucleotides align to TRBD2. In germline, CDR1 is MDHEN, CDR2 SYDVKM. There are 15 residues in the CDR3. Trimming cost V 7 bases and J 8 bases; bases outside gene matches: 11. The CDR3 loop reads CASIDLLAGVDEQFF. CDR3 nucleotide sequence: TGTGCCAGCATCGACCTGCTAGCGGGAGTCGATGAGCAGTTCTTC. The variable domain in full, with the rest retrieved from reference TRBV28 and TRBJ2-1, is DVKVTQSSRYLVKRTGEKVFLECVQDMDHENMFWYRQDPGLGLRLIYFSYDVKMKEKGDIPEGYSVSREKKERFSLILESASTNQTSMYLCASIDLLAGVDEQFFGPGTRLTVL.

Only a few counts were recorded for this clonotype. V is TRBV20-1 and J is TRBJ1-1; tentative D call: TRBD1 (5 bases). V lost 7 bases, J lost 1 base, and 10 bases lay in between. This CDR3 has 12 amino acids. Germline CDR1 reads DFQATT; CDR2 reads SNEGSKA (reference sequence). CDR3 coding DNA: TGCAGTGGGGGCACCCCGAACACTGAAGCTTTCTTT. Translation: CSGGTPNTEAFF.

The CDR3 coding sequence is TGCGCCAGCAGCCCATTGGGGACAGGGGCGAGGGAGCAGTACTTC. Translation gives CASSPLGTGAREQYF. The chain couples TRBV4-3 to TRBJ2-7; the match to TRBD1 covers 10 bases. In germline, CDR1 is LGHNA, CDR2 YSLEER. The V gene end was trimmed by 4 bases and the J gene end by 7 bases; junction bases not matched to a gene: 10. This CDR3 has 15 residues.

This clonotype was seen a handful of times. The V gene is TRBV12-3 or TRBV12-4, the J gene TRBJ2-3; 9 bases map to TRBD2. The V gene end was trimmed by 1 base and the J gene end by 1 base; junction bases not matched to a gene: 12. This CDR3 region has 19 residues. As DNA, the CDR3 is TGTGCCAGCAGTTTAGAACTAGCGGGTCGGCCGTTCCGCACAGATACGCAGTATTTT. Protein product: CASSLELAGRPFRTDTQYF.